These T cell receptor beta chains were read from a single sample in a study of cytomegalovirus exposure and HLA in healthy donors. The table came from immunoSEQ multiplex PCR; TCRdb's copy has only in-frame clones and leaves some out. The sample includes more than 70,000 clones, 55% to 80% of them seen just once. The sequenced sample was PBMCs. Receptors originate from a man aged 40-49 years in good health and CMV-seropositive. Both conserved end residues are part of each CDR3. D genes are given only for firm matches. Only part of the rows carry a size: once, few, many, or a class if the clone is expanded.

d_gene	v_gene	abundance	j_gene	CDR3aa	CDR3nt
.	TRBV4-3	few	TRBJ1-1	CASSQDLGGEAFF	TGCGCCAGCAGCCAAGATTTGGGAGGAGAAGCTTTCTTT
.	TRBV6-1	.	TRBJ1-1	CASSEIGTNRKAFF	TGTGCCAGCAGTGAAATAGGGACAAACCGGAAAGCTTTCTTT
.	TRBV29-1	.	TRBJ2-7	CSVDLTVAGYEQYF	TGCAGCGTTGATTTGACAGTCGCTGGCTACGAGCAGTACTTC
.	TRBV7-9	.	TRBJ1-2	CASSPRYGYTF	TGTGCCAGCAGCCCCAGGTATGGCTACACCTTC
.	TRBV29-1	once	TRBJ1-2	CSVDLTQGGYGYTF	TGCAGCGTTGACCTCACTCAGGGAGGTTATGGCTACACCTTC
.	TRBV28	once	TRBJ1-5	CASSPLLWLGNQPQHF	TGTGCCAGCAGCCCCCTTTTGTGGCTAGGCAATCAGCCCCAGCATTTT
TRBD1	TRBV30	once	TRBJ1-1	CAWSTPDLGQGIEAFF	TGTGCCTGGAGTACTCCGGATTTGGGACAGGGGATTGAAGCTTTCTTT
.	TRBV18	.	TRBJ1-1	CASSPLGWAGDGGTEAFF	TGTGCCAGCTCACCATTGGGTTGGGCCGGGGACGGGGGCACTGAAGCTTTCTTT
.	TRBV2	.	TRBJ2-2	CASTSGPGTGELFF	TGTGCCAGCACCAGCGGGCCAGGCACCGGGGAGCTGTTTTTT
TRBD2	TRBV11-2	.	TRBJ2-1	CASSGGFGLAGGRSNEQFF	TGTGCCAGCAGCGGGGGGTTTGGACTAGCGGGAGGGCGGTCCAATGAGCAGTTCTTC
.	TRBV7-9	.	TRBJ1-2	CASSPQGGGGGYTF	TGTGCCAGCAGCCCCCAAGGGGGAGGGGGTGGCTACACCTTC
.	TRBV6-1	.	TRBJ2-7	CASSDLRQTYEQYF	TGTGCCAGCAGTGATTTGAGGCAGACCTACGAGCAGTACTTC
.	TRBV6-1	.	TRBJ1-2	CASSEVRQSYGYTF	TGTGCCAGCAGTGAAGTTCGACAGTCCTATGGCTACACCTTC
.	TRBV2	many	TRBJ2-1	CASSERGGTGLNEQFF	TGTGCCAGCAGTGAAAGGGGGGGGACAGGCCTCAATGAGCAGTTCTTC
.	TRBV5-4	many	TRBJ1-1	CASSFGSGTRETEAFF	TGTGCCAGCAGCTTTGGTTCGGGCACGAGGGAGACTGAAGCTTTCTTT
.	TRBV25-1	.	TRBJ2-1	CASSEGGGLSYNEQFF	TGTGCCAGCAGTGAAGGGGGGGGCTTGTCATACAATGAGCAGTTCTTC
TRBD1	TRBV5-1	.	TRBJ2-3	CASSLAGQGGDTQYF	TGCGCCAGCAGCTTGGCCGGACAGGGGGGGGATACGCAGTATTTT
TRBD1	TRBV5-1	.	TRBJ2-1	CASSPGQGAYNEQFF	TGCGCCAGCAGCCCGGGACAGGGGGCCTACAATGAGCAGTTCTTC
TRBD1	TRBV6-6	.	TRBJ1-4	CASSPRTGAREKLFF	TGTGCCAGCAGTCCCCGGACAGGAGCGCGTGAAAAACTGTTTTTT
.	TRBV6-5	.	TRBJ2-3	CASSYNPSTDTQYF	TGTGCCAGCAGTTACAATCCTAGCACAGATACGCAGTATTTT
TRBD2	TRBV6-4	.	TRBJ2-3	CASSDSGSSDTQYF	TGTGCCAGCAGTGACAGCGGGAGCTCAGATACGCAGTATTTT
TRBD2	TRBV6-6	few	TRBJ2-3	CARPWGASGTRDTQYF	TGTGCCCGCCCGTGGGGGGCTAGCGGGACGAGAGATACGCAGTATTTT
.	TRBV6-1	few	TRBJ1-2	CASSHQGSVGYGYTF	TGTGCCAGCAGTCATCAGGGATCTGTCGGCTATGGCTACACCTTC
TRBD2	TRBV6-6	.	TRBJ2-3	CASSYSGGGTGYF	TGTGCCAGCAGTTACAGCGGGGGGGGGACAGGGTATTTT
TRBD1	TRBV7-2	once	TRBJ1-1	CASSLATGANTEAFF	TGTGCCAGCAGCTTAGCCACAGGGGCGAACACTGAAGCTTTCTTT
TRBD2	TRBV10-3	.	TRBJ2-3	CAILAGETDTQYF	TGTGCCATTTTAGCGGGGGAGACAGATACGCAGTATTTT
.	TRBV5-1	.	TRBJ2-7	CASSLAGTHGDEQYF	TGCGCCAGCAGCTTGGCCGGTACCCACGGGGACGAGCAGTACTTC
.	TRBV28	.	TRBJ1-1	CASEGQPRNTEAFF	TGTGCCAGCGAAGGACAGCCGAGGAACACTGAAGCTTTCTTT
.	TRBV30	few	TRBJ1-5	CAWRPREHNQPQHF	TGTGCCTGGAGACCCCGGGAACACAATCAGCCCCAGCATTTT
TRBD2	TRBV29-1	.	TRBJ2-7	CSATELAGYEQYF	TGCAGCGCAACAGAACTAGCGGGCTACGAGCAGTACTTC
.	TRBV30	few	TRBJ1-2	CAWSRERTYNPYGYTF	TGTGCCTGGAGCCGGGAAAGGACTTACAACCCCTATGGCTACACCTTC
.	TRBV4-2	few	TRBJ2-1	CASSQGHQGNEQFF	TGTGCCAGCAGCCAAGGACACCAGGGCAATGAGCAGTTCTTC
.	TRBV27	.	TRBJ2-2	CASCPWGGATGELFF	TGTGCCAGCTGTCCCTGGGGGGGGGCCACCGGGGAGCTGTTTTTT
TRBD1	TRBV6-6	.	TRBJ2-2	CASSYLGTGGPGELFF	TGTGCCAGCAGTTACCTCGGGACAGGGGGCCCCGGGGAGCTGTTTTTT
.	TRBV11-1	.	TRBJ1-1	CASSKRGEAFF	TGTGCCAGCAGCAAGAGAGGTGAAGCTTTCTTT